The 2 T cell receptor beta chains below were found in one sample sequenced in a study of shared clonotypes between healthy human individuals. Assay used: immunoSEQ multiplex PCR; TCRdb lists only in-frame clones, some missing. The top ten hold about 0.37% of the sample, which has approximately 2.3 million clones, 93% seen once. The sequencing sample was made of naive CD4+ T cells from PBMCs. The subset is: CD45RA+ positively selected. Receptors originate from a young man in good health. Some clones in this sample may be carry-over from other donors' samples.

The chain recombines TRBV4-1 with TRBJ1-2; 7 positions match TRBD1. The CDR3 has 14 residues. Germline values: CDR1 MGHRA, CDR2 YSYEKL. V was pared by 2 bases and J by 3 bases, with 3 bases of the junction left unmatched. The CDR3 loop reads CASSQPDRDYGYTF. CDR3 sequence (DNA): TGCGCCAGCAGCCAACCCGACAGGGACTATGGCTACACCTTC.

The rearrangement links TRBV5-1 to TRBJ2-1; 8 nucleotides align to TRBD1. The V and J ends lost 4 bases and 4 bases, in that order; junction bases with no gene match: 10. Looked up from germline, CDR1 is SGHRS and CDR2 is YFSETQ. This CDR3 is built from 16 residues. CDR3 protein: CASSHLGQDVYNEQFF. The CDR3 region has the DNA TGCGCCAGCAGCCATTTGGGACAGGACGTTTACAATGAGCAGTTCTTC.